These 25 T cell receptor beta chains originate from one sample sequenced in a study of T-cell reconstitution after alpha-beta-depleted transplantation in children. The authors prepared the TCRbeta library with unique molecular identifiers. MiXCR, run by TCRdb on the PCR reads, gives a single entry per CDR3 protein. The data contain 500,000 to 600,000 distinct CDR3 sequences, roughly a quarter of them singletons. Sequences were derived from PBMCs, sampled before TCRalphabeta/CD19-depleted stem cell transplant. Receptors originate from a boy under two years old with Wiskott-Aldrich syndrome, due to receive a stem cell transplant.

The DNA for the CDR3 is TGTGCCAGCAGCATAAGGACAGGTGGGACTGAAGCTTTCTTT. Its translation is CASSIRTGGTEAFF. The genes are TRBV19 and TRBJ1-1; 7 positions match TRBD1. Unmatched junction bases numbered 12, after V lost 9 bases and J lost 5 bases. CDR1 is LNHDA and CDR2 is SQIVND in the germline V gene (reference sequence). The CDR3 runs 14 residues.

This clonotype was observed a handful of times. This chain uses TRBV29-1 with TRBJ2-1; TRBD2 might be the D (6 bases). Germline CDR1 is SQVTM and CDR2 is ANQGSEA. V gave up 2 bases and J gave up 4 bases, with 9 bases separating them. The CDR3 has 13 residues. The CDR3 region has the DNA TGCAGCGTTGAAAGGGACTTATACAATGAGCAGTTCTTC. It specifies CSVERDLYNEQFF.

The chain combines TRBV12-3 or TRBV12-4 with TRBJ2-6, with a tentative D call TRBD2 (7 bases). The CDR3 runs to 17 residues. The germline V and J ends were trimmed by 7 bases and 0 bases, with 16 bases remaining between them. The CDR3 region is CASTPLRGGSGANVLTF. CDR3 sequence (DNA): TGTGCCAGCACTCCTTTAAGGGGGGGCTCTGGGGCCAACGTCCTGACTTTC.

The CDR3 nucleotides are TGTGCCAGCAGCGGGACTAGGGGAGGGAATGAGCAGTTCTTC. This translates into CASSGTRGGNEQFF. The chain uses TRBV11-3 and TRBJ2-1; TRBD2 matches 8 bases. CDR1 SGHNT and CDR2 YENEEA come from the germline V gene. The CDR3 extends over 14 amino acids. V shed 5 bases, J shed 7 bases, and the junction held 7 bases outside the gene matches.

The sample holds a few counts of this clonotype. The V call is TRBV20-1, the J call TRBJ1-6; tentatively, D is TRBD1 (5 bases). The CDR3 consists of 15 residues. CDR1 and CDR2 (germline): DFQATT, SNEGSKA (reference sequence). The V end lost 0 bases, the J end lost 9 bases, and 15 bases lay between the germline ends. In DNA, the CDR3 is TGCAGTGCTAGAGATGGTGGCTACGGGGGTTCACCCCTCCACTTT. Translating gives CSARDGGYGGSPLHF.

This clonotype was observed a handful of times. The J gene is TRBJ2-7, the V gene TRBV7-2, with D tentatively TRBD2 (5 bases). The CDR3 is made up of 16 amino acids. Germline loops: CDR1 SGHTA, CDR2 FQGNSA. V lost 4 bases, J lost 5 bases, and 21 bases lay in between. CDR3 protein: CASSSGASAVRDEQYF. In nucleotides, the CDR3 is TGTGCCAGCAGCTCGGGCGCCTCAGCGGTTCGGGACGAGCAGTACTTC.

V usage is TRBV20-1 and J usage is TRBJ1-2; D is unresolved. Between the trimmed V and J ends, which lost 3 bases and 4 bases, there was a span of 12 bases. CDR3 size: 13 residues. In germline, CDR1 is DFQATT, CDR2 SNEGSKA (reference sequence). CDR3 residues: CSARDLVGYGYTF. In DNA, the CDR3 is TGCAGTGCTAGGGATCTAGTAGGCTATGGCTACACCTTC.

This clonotype was seen more than once but under ten times. The V and J genes are TRBV9 and TRBJ2-1; the match to TRBD2 covers 12 bases. This CDR3 is 19 amino acids long. Germline V CDR1 and CDR2: SGDLS, YYNGEE. The ends lost 0 bases at V and 7 bases at J; junction bases unmatched: 14. The CDR3 loop reads CASSVVGTLAGGRVNEQFF. DNA for the CDR3: TGTGCCAGCAGCGTAGTAGGGACTCTAGCGGGAGGGCGCGTAAATGAGCAGTTCTTC.

There are a few counts of this clonotype. The V gene is TRBV7-9, the J gene TRBJ2-7; D gene ambiguous. CDR1 is SEHNR and CDR2 is FQNEAQ in the germline V gene (reference sequence). The CDR3 spans 13 residues. V was shortened by 1 base and J by 4 bases, with 8 bases between the two germline ends. The CDR3 spells CASSLVARYEQYF. The CDR3 region has the DNA TGTGCCAGCAGCTTAGTGGCGAGATACGAGCAGTACTTC. Full variable domain (remainder filled in from reference TRBV7-9 and TRBJ2-7): DTGVSQNPRHKITKRGQNVTFRCDPISEHNRLYWYRQTLGQGPEFLTYFQNEAQLEKSRLLSDRFSAERPKGSFSTLEIQRTEQGDSAMYLCASSLVARYEQYFGPGTRLTVT.

CDR3 in amino acids: CSARGDRADYGYTF. Written as DNA, the CDR3 is TGCAGTGCTAGGGGGGACAGGGCGGACTATGGCTACACCTTC. V gene TRBV20-1 combines with J gene TRBJ1-2, with 9 bases lining up with TRBD1. Germline V gene lookup returns CDR1 DFQATT and CDR2 SNEGSKA (reference sequence). The CDR3 has 14 residues. The ends lost 3 bases at V and 3 bases at J; junction bases unmatched: 5.

The chain joins TRBV5-4 to TRBJ1-2, with TRBD1 matching over 8 bases. This CDR3 has 13 amino acids. From germline, CDR1 is SGHNT and CDR2 YYREEE (reference sequence). The V gene end was trimmed by 3 bases and the J gene end by 6 bases; junction bases not matched to a gene: 4. The CDR3 coding sequence is TGTGCCAGCAGCTCGGGACAGGAGGATGGCTACACCTTC. Translated, it gives CASSSGQEDGYTF.

The CDR3 is CASSPGGQLGGNTIYF. The CDR3 DNA reads TGTGCCAGCTCACCGGGTGGACAGTTGGGAGGAAACACCATATATTTT. The chain recombines TRBV18 with TRBJ1-3, with D possibly matching TRBD1 (6 bases). The CDR3 extends over 16 amino acids. Germline V CDR1 and CDR2: KGHSH, LQKENI. The V end was cut by 3 bases, the J end by 4 bases, with 16 bases between.

This clonotype turned up a few times. The CDR3 DNA reads TGCGCCAGCACCATGGTTCAACTAGCGACTTCGAACACCGGGGAGCTGTTTTTT. This codes for CASTMVQLATSNTGELFF. The chain recombines TRBV5-1 with TRBJ2-2; 7 bases align to TRBD2. The CDR3 has 18 residues. Germline-derived CDR1 and CDR2 are SGHRS and YFSETQ. With V trimmed by 6 bases and J by 0 bases, 14 bases remained unmatched.

The gene calls are TRBV5-6 and TRBJ2-1; 7 nucleotides agree with TRBD1. Trimming removed 4 bases from V and 10 bases from J; junction bases left unmatched: 11. The germline V gene encodes CDR1 SGHDT and CDR2 YYEEEE. The CDR3 is 14 residues long. CDR3 sequence reads: CASSTLNRGAEQFF. CDR3 sequence (DNA): TGTGCCAGCAGCACCTTAAACAGGGGAGCCGAGCAGTTCTTC.

This clonotype was picked up many times. Here the CDR3 DNA reads TGTGCCAGCAGCCTGGGGACAGGGGTATACGAGCAGTACTTC. Its protein product is CASSLGTGVYEQYF. The rearrangement links TRBV4-2 to TRBJ2-7; 10 nucleotides align to TRBD1. This CDR3 is 14 amino acids long. Germline V gives CDR1 LGHNA, CDR2 YNFKEQ. J lost 4 bases, V lost 4 bases, and 4 bases had no gene match.

The CDR3 region has the DNA TGTGCCAGCTCACCAGAGCGGGGATACTACGAGCAGTACTTC. It translates to CASSPERGYYEQYF. The V call is TRBV18, the J call TRBJ2-7; 7 nucleotides line up with TRBD2. Germline assignment: CDR1 KGHSH and CDR2 LQKENI. The CDR3 consists of 14 residues. V was clipped by 2 bases and J by 3 bases; unmatched bases: 4.

The chain carries TRBV15 and TRBJ2-5, with D possibly being TRBD2 (6 bases). Germline-derived CDR1 and CDR2 are LNHNV and YYDKDF (reference sequence). The CDR3 is made up of 17 amino acids. V was clipped by 3 bases and J by 3 bases, with 20 bases between them. This chain's CDR3 is CATSRSFLAPAEETQYF. In DNA form, the CDR3 reads TGTGCCACCAGCAGGTCCTTTCTAGCGCCAGCGGAAGAGACCCAGTACTTC.

This clonotype has a handful of counts. V usage is TRBV28 and J usage is TRBJ1-2; D is unresolved. The length of the CDR3 is 14 residues. The germline gives CDR1 MDHEN, CDR2 SYDVKM. Trimming stripped 2 bases from V and 8 bases from J, with 15 bases between. CDR3 protein: CASSLPAALLGYTF. The CDR3 bases are TGTGCCAGCAGTTTACCGGCAGCCTTACTAGGCTACACCTTC.

The chain has TRBV5-5 and TRBJ2-1; 8 bases are a match to TRBD2. Germline trimming cut 3 bases from V and 4 bases from J; bases unmatched to any gene: 15. Per germline, CDR1 SGHKS and CDR2 YYEKEE (reference sequence). The CDR3 runs 18 residues. The DNA of the CDR3 is TGTGCCAGCAGCTGTCCACTCGTGGCGGGAGGAAATTACAATGAGCAGTTCTTC. Translation gives CASSCPLVAGGNYNEQFF.

The chain has TRBV12-3 or TRBV12-4 and TRBJ1-2, with D possibly matching TRBD1 (6 bases). V lost 7 bases and J lost 2, with 11 bases in between. The CDR3 contains 13 residues. The CDR3 protein is CASTLDRNYGYTF. The CDR3 DNA reads as TGTGCCAGCACCCTTGACAGGAACTATGGCTACACCTTC.

CDR3 residues: CSAQTSGAGETQYF. CDR3 DNA sequence: TGCAGTGCTCAGACTAGCGGCGCGGGAGAGACCCAGTACTTC. The chain carries TRBV20-1 and TRBJ2-5, with TRBD2 identical over 9 bases. Losses at the gene ends were 5 bases for V and 4 bases for J; bases not matched to a gene: 8. Germline values: CDR1 DFQATT, CDR2 SNEGSKA (reference sequence). This CDR3 has 14 residues.

This clonotype was found a few times. V and J are TRBV5-6 and TRBJ1-2; TRBD1 matches 9 bases. Germline V gives CDR1 SGHDT, CDR2 YYEEEE. The CDR3 covers 14 residues. Trimming removed 4 bases from V and 5 bases from J; junction bases left unmatched: 6. The CDR3 nucleotides are TGTGCCAGCAGCAGGGACAGGGTCCCTTATGGCTACACCTTC. It specifies CASSRDRVPYGYTF.

The chain joins TRBV5-1 to TRBJ2-7; TRBD1 might be the D (6 bases). V gave up 1 base and J gave up 7 bases, with 15 bases separating them. CDR3 length: 14 amino acids. CDR1 SGHRS and CDR2 YFSETQ come from the germline V gene. The CDR3 is CASSLLQGWGEQYF. The CDR3 coding sequence is TGCGCCAGCAGCTTGCTACAGGGATGGGGTGAGCAGTACTTC. The whole variable domain, filled in from reference TRBV5-1 and TRBJ2-7, reads KAGVTQTPRYLIKTRGQQVTLSCSPISGHRSVSWYQQTPGQGLQFLFEYFSETQRNKGNFPGRFSGRQFSNSRSEMNVSTLELGDSALYLCASSLLQGWGEQYFGPGTRLTVT.

This clonotype has more than one count but fewer than ten. V is TRBV5-1 and J is TRBJ2-5; D perhaps matches TRBD1 (6 bases). Germline assignment: CDR1 SGHRS and CDR2 YFSETQ. CDR3 length: 15 amino acids. The V end was cut by 4 bases, the J end by 1 base, with 14 bases between. CDR3 sequence: CASSPNPGAQETQYF. The DNA of the CDR3 is TGCGCCAGCAGCCCAAACCCAGGGGCCCAAGAGACCCAGTACTTC. Drawing the rest from reference TRBV5-1 and TRBJ2-5, the complete variable domain is KAGVTQTPRYLIKTRGQQVTLSCSPISGHRSVSWYQQTPGQGLQFLFEYFSETQRNKGNFPGRFSGRQFSNSRSEMNVSTLELGDSALYLCASSPNPGAQETQYFGPGTRLLVL.

This clonotype was seen a handful of times. The rearrangement joins TRBV10-3 to TRBJ2-1; the match to TRBD2 covers 11 bases. V lost 10 bases, J lost 5 bases, and 7 bases stayed unmatched. Per the germline V gene, CDR1 is ENHRY and CDR2 is SYGVKD. The CDR3 is made up of 14 amino acids. As DNA, the CDR3 is TGTGCCAGCAGGGGGACTAGCGGCCACAATGAGCAGTTCTTC. This gives the protein CASRGTSGHNEQFF.